The 32 T cell receptor beta chains in this list originate from one sample, sequenced in a study of T cell repertoires in cytomegalovirus infection (dated by TCRdb to about 2019). The run used an Illumina HiSeq 1500. TCRdb ran its own pipeline on the public reads, namely fastp trimming at Q25 and MiXCR clone calling, and kept in-frame beta chains. Every entry covers one CDR3 protein and lists the most common genes and DNA from its rows. This sample lists hundreds of thousands of distinct CDR3 sequences; roughly a tenth were detected once. Around 2.4% of the sample rests with the top ten. Sequenced: PBMCs. The receptors stem from a human donor in good health (CMV status not recorded). Some clones in this sample may be carry-over from other donors' samples.

In its sample, this clonotype was seen many times. The chain uses TRBV5-1 and TRBJ2-3; 9 bases align to TRBD2. The V gene end was trimmed by 2 bases and the J gene end by 5 bases; junction bases not matched to a gene: 6. The CDR3 loop spans 15 amino acids. Germline V gene lookup returns CDR1 SGHRS and CDR2 YFSETQ. The CDR3 DNA is TGCGCCAGCAGCTTAGCGGGGGGCCGTGGAGATACGCAGTATTTT. It codes for CASSLAGGRGDTQYF.

This clonotype appeared many times. The gene calls are TRBV6-2 or TRBV6-3 and TRBJ1-6, with D hard to call. Germline V gene data show CDR1 as MNHEY and CDR2 as SVGEGT. Trimming cost V 8 bases and J 5 bases, with 16 bases left between them. The CDR3 is 15 residues long. The CDR3 DNA reads TGTGCCAGCGGTGGATTCATCGGCGATAATTCACCCCTCCACTTT. It encodes CASGGFIGDNSPLHF.

This clonotype was detected many times. The V call is TRBV28, the J call TRBJ1-1; D not resolved. Germline lookup yields CDR1 MDHEN and CDR2 SYDVKM. This CDR3 has 12 residues. Trimming took 5 bases from V and 2 from J, leaving 6 bases between them. In DNA, the CDR3 is TGTGCCAGCAGTATCCTTAACACTGAAGCTTTCTTT. It encodes CASSILNTEAFF.

This clonotype was seen at least ten times. This chain connects TRBV6-2 or TRBV6-3 to TRBJ1-2, with D possibly matching TRBD1 (6 bases). The V gene lost 2 bases and the J gene lost 8 bases, with 18 bases spanning the gap. Germline V gene lookup returns CDR1 MNHEY and CDR2 SVGEGT. The CDR3 covers 15 residues. The CDR3 spells CASSYGGSIGGGYTF. The CDR3 bases are TGTGCCAGCAGTTACGGGGGTTCCATCGGGGGCGGCTACACCTTC.

This clonotype appeared many times. The J gene is TRBJ2-3, the V gene TRBV7-2, with 7 bases aligning to TRBD2. This CDR3 has 15 amino acids. Trimming at V came to 6 bases and at J to 7 bases, leaving 13 bases not matched to a gene. Germline V gene lookup returns CDR1 SGHTA and CDR2 FQGNSA. Written as DNA, the CDR3 is TGTGCCAGCAGTGGGGGGGGGACCCGGAGGCATACGCAGTATTTT. It codes for CASSGGGTRRHTQYF.

This clonotype was counted ten times or more. The chain joins TRBV2 to TRBJ2-3, with D perhaps matching TRBD2 (6 bases). Looked up from germline, CDR1 is SNHLY and CDR2 is FYNNEI. The CDR3 spans 15 residues. V lost 4 bases, J lost 2 bases, and 13 bases lay in between. The CDR3 DNA reads as TGTGCCAGCAGTGTGGAGGGAATAGACACAGATACGCAGTATTTT. It specifies CASSVEGIDTDTQYF.

This clonotype was seen ten or more times. The CDR3 region has the DNA TGTGCCAGCAGTTACGTGGCAGTGAACACTGAAGCTTTCTTT. It is translated as CASSYVAVNTEAFF. The rearrangement uses TRBV6-5 and TRBJ1-1; D gene unclear. Germline values: CDR1 MNHEY, CDR2 SVGAGI. The CDR3 is 14 amino acids. The V gene lost 2 bases and the J gene lost 0 bases, with 7 bases spanning the gap.

This clonotype was counted ten times or more. V and J are TRBV6-2 or TRBV6-3 and TRBJ2-2, with D tentatively TRBD1 (6 bases). Trimming shortened V by 7 bases and J by 3 bases, and 15 bases separated the two germline ends. Germline CDR1 MNHEY, CDR2 SVGEGT. This CDR3 comprises 15 residues. CDR3 loop: CASIFRTADTGELFF. The CDR3 DNA reads as TGTGCCAGCATCTTCAGGACAGCTGACACCGGGGAGCTGTTTTTT.

The V call is TRBV4-2, the J call TRBJ2-7; maybe TRBD2 (6 bases). Germline assignment: CDR1 LGHNA and CDR2 YNFKEQ. The CDR3 has 16 residues. The V gene lost 0 bases and the J gene lost 0 bases, with 12 bases spanning the gap. CDR3 sequence reads: CASSQDQAGSSYEQYF. In DNA form, the CDR3 reads TGTGCCAGCAGCCAAGATCAGGCCGGGAGCTCCTACGAGCAGTACTTC.

This clonotype was counted ten times or more. The chain is built from TRBV28 and TRBJ1-1; weak D call: TRBD1 (6 bases). CDR3 length equals 15 residues. Germline CDR1 reads MDHEN; CDR2 reads SYDVKM. V shed 5 bases and J shed 5 bases, with 18 bases lying between them. The CDR3 DNA reads TGTGCCAGCAGTCCCCTTGGGAGGGGGGGAACTGAAGCTTTCTTT. Protein sequence: CASSPLGRGGTEAFF.

The V and J genes are TRBV20-1 and TRBJ1-2; tentative D call: TRBD1 (6 bases). Germline loops: CDR1 DFQATT, CDR2 SNEGSKA (reference sequence). The CDR3 totals 13 residues. V was cut by 6 bases and J by 2 bases, with 13 bases left in between. The DNA of the CDR3 is TGCAGTGCGGACAGCTTGCGAAACTATGGCTACACCTTC. It yields the protein CSADSLRNYGYTF.

This clonotype was seen more than once but under ten times. The chain employs TRBV20-1 and TRBJ1-1; D possibly corresponds to TRBD1 (5 bases). V lost 1 base, J lost 10 bases, and 19 bases lay in between. This CDR3 is 14 amino acids long. Per germline, CDR1 DFQATT and CDR2 SNEGSKA (reference sequence). CDR3 amino acids: CSARAPRDTGVAFF. The CDR3 bases are TGCAGTGCTAGAGCGCCCAGGGATACGGGGGTAGCTTTCTTT.

This clonotype was counted ten times or more. The rearrangement links TRBV6-1 to TRBJ2-7; D uncertain. The CDR3 loop spans 13 amino acids. Per the germline V gene, CDR1 is MNHNS and CDR2 is SASEGT. V was shortened by 1 base and J by 3 bases, with 7 bases between the two germline ends. The CDR3 DNA reads TGTGCCAGCAGTGAAGTTCAGAGCTACGAGCAGTACGTC. Translated, it gives CASSEVQSYEQYV.

This chain uses TRBV2 with TRBJ2-5; 9 bases match TRBD2. The CDR3 is made up of 15 amino acids. Trimming cost V 6 bases and J 3 bases; bases outside gene matches: 8. Germline loops: CDR1 SNHLY, CDR2 FYNNEI. CDR3 coding DNA: TGTGCCAGCAGGGAAACCCTAGCGGGGAAAGAGACCCAGTACTTC. It is translated as CASRETLAGKETQYF.

In its sample, this clonotype was seen many times. This chain joins TRBV6-2 or TRBV6-3 and TRBJ2-2; 9 positions match TRBD2. This CDR3 is 18 amino acids long. Germline V CDR1 and CDR2: MNHEY, SVGEGT. V was pared by 0 bases and J by 5 bases, with 10 bases of the junction left unmatched. The CDR3 bases are TGTGCCAGCAGTTACTCAATCGGCGTAGCGGGGGATACCGGGGAGCTGTTTTTT. It yields the protein CASSYSIGVAGDTGELFF.

This clonotype occurred many times. The chain joins TRBV5-8 to TRBJ2-5; D call uncertain. The CDR3 is 14 amino acids. Germline V CDR1 and CDR2: SGHTS, YDEGEE. The V end was cut by 3 bases, the J end by 1 base, with 10 bases between. CDR3 amino acids: CASSYGRFQETQYF. The CDR3 DNA reads TGTGCCAGCAGCTACGGACGGTTCCAAGAGACCCAGTACTTC.

This clonotype has more than one count but fewer than ten. The chain has TRBV20-1 and TRBJ2-5, with D possibly matching TRBD2 (6 bases). Trimming cost V 5 bases and J 3 bases, with 13 bases left between them. Germline-derived CDR1 and CDR2 are DFQATT and SNEGSKA (reference sequence). The CDR3 is 13 amino acids. The CDR3 loop reads CSAPEGGKETQYF. CDR3 bases: TGCAGTGCTCCGGAGGGTGGAAAAGAGACCCAGTACTTC.

This clonotype has ten or more counts. The J gene is TRBJ2-7, the V gene TRBV12-3 or TRBV12-4, with TRBD2 identical over 8 bases. This CDR3 has 17 amino acids. With 3 bases clipped from V and 3 bases from J, the junction kept 13 bases outside the gene matches. The CDR3 loop reads CASSFSFGGGANYEQYF. The CDR3 region has the DNA TGTGCCAGCAGTTTTTCTTTCGGGGGGGGCGCGAACTACGAGCAGTACTTC.

This clonotype has ten or more counts. In DNA form, the CDR3 reads TGTGCCAGCAGTGCCGGCAGAGGCGGCTATGGCTACACCTTC. Encoded protein: CASSAGRGGYGYTF. The chain joins TRBV6-4 to TRBJ1-2; D not certain. The germline V and J ends were trimmed by 4 bases and 4 bases, with 13 bases remaining between them. In germline, CDR1 is MRHNA, CDR2 SNTAGT. The CDR3 loop spans 14 amino acids.

This clonotype was recorded at least ten times. V gene TRBV5-1 combines with J gene TRBJ2-2; D is perhaps TRBD2 (6 bases). Germline CDR1 and CDR2: SGHRS and YFSETQ. Trimming removed 6 bases from V and 3 bases from J, with 12 bases in between. The CDR3 runs 14 residues. In DNA, the CDR3 is TGCGCCAGCACCCCGGAGGGTGACACCGGGGAGCTGTTTTTT. It codes for CASTPEGDTGELFF.

This clonotype was recorded at least ten times. V and J are TRBV12-3 or TRBV12-4 and TRBJ1-1; TRBD1 aligns across 9 bases. V gave up 6 bases and J gave up 1 base; unmatched junction bases: 3. This CDR3 comprises 14 residues. CDR3 residues: CASRRQGGNTEAFF. DNA for the CDR3: TGTGCCAGCAGAAGACAGGGGGGGAACACTGAAGCTTTCTTT.

The table lists this clonotype with a few counts. This chain's CDR3 is CASNQDRGRLYGYTF. The DNA for the CDR3 is TGTGCCAGTAACCAAGACAGGGGAAGACTCTATGGCTACACCTTC. The genes are TRBV19 and TRBJ1-2, with 8 bases matching TRBD1. The V gene's germline CDR1 is LNHDA and CDR2 SQIVND (reference sequence). This CDR3 spans 15 amino acids. Germline trimming cut 7 bases from V and 4 bases from J; bases unmatched to any gene: 11. The full variable domain, its missing parts supplied by reference TRBV19 and TRBJ1-2, is DGGITQSPKYLFRKEGQNVTLSCEQNLNHDAMYWYRQDPGQGLRLIYYSQIVNDFQKGDIAEGYSVSREKKESFPLTVTSAQKNPTAFYLCASNQDRGRLYGYTFGSGTRLTVV.

The table lists this clonotype with many counts. CDR3 region: CAISEGADTEAFF. Here the CDR3 DNA reads TGTGCCATCAGTGAAGGGGCGGACACTGAAGCTTTCTTT. J is TRBJ1-1 and V is TRBV10-3; D is perhaps TRBD1 (5 bases). Deletions cut 3 bases from V and 3 bases from J, with 8 bases between. The CDR3 consists of 13 residues. Germline CDR1 and CDR2: ENHRY and SYGVKD.

This clonotype occurred many times. This chain links TRBV14 with TRBJ2-2; D is perhaps TRBD1 (6 bases). The CDR3 has 16 amino acids. The germline V gene has CDR1 SGHDN and CDR2 FVKESK. Trimming stripped 2 bases from V and 4 bases from J, with 14 bases between. DNA for the CDR3: TGTGCCAGCAGCCAACGAAGAGGGGGAGCCACCGGGGAGCTGTTTTTT. Its protein product is CASSQRRGGATGELFF.

The sample holds many counts of this clonotype. The chain employs TRBV7-2 and TRBJ2-7, with TRBD1 identical over 8 bases. From germline, CDR1 is SGHTA and CDR2 FQGNSA. After removal of 5 bases from V and 4 bases from J, the junction contained 7 bases not matched to a gene. CDR3 length equals 14 residues. The CDR3 loop reads CASSLRDRSYEQYF. CDR3 nucleotide sequence: TGTGCCAGCAGCCTACGGGACAGGAGTTACGAGCAGTACTTC. Together with reference TRBV7-2 and TRBJ2-7, the CDR3 gives the full variable domain: GAGVSQSPSNKVTEKGKDVELRCDPISGHTALYWYRQSLGQGLEFLIYFQGNSAPDKSGLPSDRFSAERTGGSVSTLTIQRTQQEDSAVYLCASSLRDRSYEQYFGPGTRLTVT.

This clonotype has at least ten counts. The gene calls are TRBV4-2 and TRBJ2-3, with TRBD1 identical over 11 bases. CDR3 length: 16 amino acids. Germline CDR1 reads LGHNA; CDR2 reads YNFKEQ. Losses at the gene ends were 0 bases for V and 4 bases for J; bases not matched to a gene: 3. The CDR3 coding sequence is TGTGCCAGCAGCCAAGAACCGGGACAGGGGGCAGATACGCAGTATTTT. Protein product: CASSQEPGQGADTQYF.

This clonotype was detected many times. The CDR3 spells CASSLAAGAYNEQFF. CDR3 bases: TGTGCCAGCAGCTTGGCGGCAGGGGCCTACAATGAGCAGTTCTTC. The chain couples TRBV5-5 to TRBJ2-1; D might be TRBD1 (6 bases). Trimming removed 0 bases at V and 2 bases at J, with 9 bases between. CDR1 and CDR2 (germline): SGHKS, YYEKEE (reference sequence). The CDR3 runs to 15 residues. The full variable domain, in which reference TRBV5-5 and TRBJ2-1 provide the parts outside the CDR3, is DAGVTQSPTHLIKTRGQQVTLRCSPISGHKSVSWYQQVLGQGPQFIFQYYEKEERGRGNFPDRFSARQFPNYSSELNVNALLLGDSALYLCASSLAAGAYNEQFFGPGTRLTVL.

This clonotype was found many times. The chain links TRBV5-6 to TRBJ1-4; D is unclear. CDR1 is SGHDT and CDR2 is YYEEEE in the germline V gene. The CDR3 extends over 11 amino acids. V was shortened by 2 bases and J by 11 bases, with 7 bases between the two germline ends. Written as DNA, the CDR3 is TGTGCCAGCAGCTTCGGGGAGAAACTGTTTTTT. Amino acid sequence: CASSFGEKLFF.

CDR3 sequence (DNA): TGCGCCAGCAGCCAGGACCCCCCCCCGGGGGACACTGAAGCTTTCTTT. Residues: CASSQDPPPGDTEAFF. The chain recombines TRBV4-1 with TRBJ1-1; D is perhaps TRBD1 (5 bases). Germline assignment: CDR1 MGHRA and CDR2 YSYEKL. This CDR3 is 16 amino acids long. With 3 bases removed from V and 3 bases from J, the gap between germline ends came to 17 bases.

This clonotype occurred many times. The chain is built from TRBV23-1 and TRBJ2-1; D is ambiguous. TRBV23-1 carries the ORF label, with uncertain function. Trimming pared 10 bases from V and 2 bases from J, leaving 15 bases between. The CDR3 contains 14 residues. CDR3 in amino acids: CATPLPSAYNEQFF. CDR3 nucleotide sequence: TGCGCCACCCCTCTCCCGAGCGCCTACAATGAGCAGTTCTTC.

The sample holds many counts of this clonotype. The chain links TRBV7-3 to TRBJ2-1, with 10 bases lining up with TRBD2. There are 15 residues in the CDR3. CDR1 is SGHTA and CDR2 is FQGTGA in the germline V gene. V lost 1 base, J lost 8 bases, and 5 bases stayed unmatched. In DNA, the CDR3 is TGTGCCAGCAGCTTAAATCTAGCGGGGGAAGATGAGCAGTTCTTC. It codes for CASSLNLAGEDEQFF.

This clonotype was detected many times. The chain couples TRBV5-6 to TRBJ1-1, with unresolved D. Germline CDR1 SGHDT, CDR2 YYEEEE. The CDR3 is made up of 12 amino acids. V lost 0 bases, J lost 6 bases, and 6 bases lay in between. CDR3 in amino acids: CASSLDTAEAFF. In DNA, the CDR3 is TGTGCCAGCAGCTTGGATACAGCTGAAGCTTTCTTT.